The present T cell receptor (beta chain) was sequenced within a study of blood T cell repertoires in COVID-19. Study-level information: The United States, Italy and Spain were the sources of the acute and convalescent COVID-19 samples.

Participants were placed into cohorts based on the clinical history they reported. Assay used: immunoSEQ multiplex PCR; TCRdb lists only in-frame clones, some missing. The data show some 210,000 clones, approximately 80% seen once. This CDR3 is 15 amino acids long. Germline CDR1 reads SNHLY; CDR2 reads FYNNEI. V was pared by 8 bases and J by 0 bases, with 14 bases between. J is TRBJ1-5 and V is TRBV2; D remains ambiguous. The source is a man aged 25 to 40 with acute COVID-19. Sequenced input: PBMCs or T cells enriched from blood (not recorded which). CDR3 in amino acids: CASSLDGNSNQPQHF. DNA for the CDR3: TGTGCCAGCTCCCTTGACGGGAATAGCAATCAGCCCCAGCATTTT.